The subject of this entry is one T cell receptor beta chain. Its antigen is not known. The source of the sample is a study of T cell responses to AZD1222 COVID-19 vaccine. Study-wide findings and caveats: Targeting of unmutated variant regions was reportedly seen in nearly half of spike-specific TCRs. It should be noted that donors were predominantly white British and more often female, and clonal diversity was possibly underestimated. Two AZD1222 doses significantly raised spike-specific TCR breadth and depth over controls. At baseline, just a handful of AZD1222 recipients tested seropositive.

Sequenced by immunoSEQ multiplex PCR; TCRdb stores in-frame clones only, minus some. In the table there are about 85,000 clones, 85% of which are singletons. The ends were cut back, 0 bases at V and 2 bases at J, with 14 bases in the middle. This CDR3 has 17 amino acids. Looked up from germline, CDR1 is LGHNA and CDR2 is YSLEER. The sample here was peripheral blood, taken 28 days after the second AZD1222 dose. The TCR was taken from an adult who received the AZD1222 COVID-19 vaccine. This chain connects TRBV4-3 to TRBJ2-1; D uncertain. CDR3 in amino acids: CASSQDSLTDPYNEQFF. DNA for the CDR3: TGCGCCAGCAGCCAAGACTCCCTCACTGATCCCTACAATGAGCAGTTCTTC.